Listed below are T cell receptor beta chains from one sample, sequenced in a study of T cell responses to AZD1222 COVID-19 vaccine. Clones were sequenced by immunoSEQ multiplex PCR, and TCRdb holds only the in-frame ones, with some missing. The table shows approximately 100,000 clones, with roughly 90% occurring only once. The input for sequencing was peripheral blood, taken on day 0 of MenACWY control vaccination. These receptors were collected from an adult in good health. Both conserved end residues are part of each CDR3. The order of the fields is clone size, J gene, V gene, D gene, CDR3 DNA, CDR3 protein. The D gene is left open where the match is weak. Clone size is not always given. Where it is, it says once, few, many or a class for expanded clones.

.,TRBJ2-3,TRBV7-3,.,TGTGCCAGCAGCGCTCACGACCGGACAGATACGCAGTATTTT,CASSAHDRTDTQYF
.,TRBJ2-7,TRBV3-1/TRBV3-2,TRBD2,TGTGCCAGCAGCCCCGGGCTAGCGGGGATCTACGAGCAGTACTTC,CASSPGLAGIYEQYF
.,TRBJ1-5,TRBV28,.,TGTGCCAGCAGTTTAGGTCAGGGACACACTCAGCCCCAGCATTTT,CASSLGQGHTQPQHF
many,TRBJ2-3,TRBV24-1,TRBD1,TGTGCCACCAGTGCTTCATTTGGACAGGACAACACAGATACGCAGTATTTT,CATSASFGQDNTDTQYF
.,TRBJ2-7,TRBV12-3/TRBV12-4,.,TGTGCCAGCAGTTTTGGAAAGGGTGTCGAGCAGTACTTC,CASSFGKGVEQYF
.,TRBJ1-2,TRBV7-9,.,TGTGCCAGCAGCCCTCGTTGGGGTATTGGTGAAGGCTACACCTTC,CASSPRWGIGEGYTF
.,TRBJ2-1,TRBV19,TRBD2,TGTGCCACCAAGTACACCGCTAGCGGGAGATATGAGCAGTTCTTC,CATKYTASGRYEQFF
.,TRBJ1-1,TRBV21-1,.,.,CASSEFATGASNTEAFF
.,TRBJ2-7,TRBV6-5,.,TGTGCCAGCAGTCGAACCCCGGGGCCCTCCTACGAGCAGTACTTC,CASSRTPGPSYEQYF
.,TRBJ1-5,TRBV28,.,TGTGCCAGCAGTTTGACTCCCCAGGGGAGCAATCAGCCCCAGCATTTT,CASSLTPQGSNQPQHF
.,TRBJ2-2,TRBV5-1,.,TGCGCCAGCAGCGGGGATCTGGCCGGGGAGCTGTTTTTT,CASSGDLAGELFF
.,TRBJ1-3,TRBV5-1,.,TGCGCCAGCACCCAACCAGGCTCTGGAAACACCATATATTTT,CASTQPGSGNTIYF
.,TRBJ2-7,TRBV6-5,.,TGTGCCAGCAAGGGACCGCCGTACCACGAGCAGTACTTC,CASKGPPYHEQYF
.,TRBJ1-5,TRBV7-3,.,TGTGCCAGCAGCTTAAATCAGGGAGAGCCCCAGCATTTT,CASSLNQGEPQHF
.,TRBJ2-7,TRBV6-5,.,TGTGCCAGCAGAGGGACGGACTCCTACGAGCAGTACTTC,CASRGTDSYEQYF
few,TRBJ1-5,TRBV28,TRBD1,TGTGCCAGCAGGGGGACAGGGCGCAACAATCAGCCCCAGCATTTT,CASRGTGRNNQPQHF
.,TRBJ1-5,TRBV7-6,TRBD1,TGTGCCAGCAGCCCACGGACAGGGAATGGTCAGCCCCAGCATTTT,CASSPRTGNGQPQHF
once,TRBJ1-6,TRBV5-1,TRBD1,TGCGCCAGCAGCTTCACCGGGACAGTACATTCACCCCTCCACTTT,CASSFTGTVHSPLHF
once,TRBJ1-5,TRBV4-1,.,TGCGCCAGCACCCCGGTGGAGGGCAATCAGCCCCAGCATTTT,CASTPVEGNQPQHF
.,TRBJ2-7,TRBV7-9,TRBD1,TGTGCCAGCAGCTCCTCAGGGGGCTCCTACGAGCAGTACTTC,CASSSSGGSYEQYF
.,TRBJ2-3,TRBV9,TRBD1,TGTGCCAGCAGCGAACGAGCGGGACAGGGGGCAGATACGCAGTATTTT,CASSERAGQGADTQYF
.,TRBJ1-2,TRBV7-8,.,TGTGCCAGCAGCTTAACCACAACTACTAACTATGGCTACACCTTC,CASSLTTTTNYGYTF
.,TRBJ1-2,TRBV19,TRBD1,TGTGCCAGTAGTACCGAAAAGCGGCGGGACAGGGTCTATGGCTACACCTTC,CASSTEKRRDRVYGYTF
.,TRBJ2-7,TRBV29-1,.,TGCAGCGTTGAAGGACAGAGCTACGAGCAGTACTTC,CSVEGQSYEQYF
.,TRBJ2-3,TRBV29-1,TRBD2,TGCAGCGTTGCTAGCGGAAACACAGATACGCAGTATTTT,CSVASGNTDTQYF
.,TRBJ2-1,TRBV24-1,TRBD1,TGTGCCACGAAGAGACAGGGGGGAAATGAGCAGTTCTTC,CATKRQGGNEQFF
.,TRBJ1-2,TRBV4-2,.,TGTGCCAGCAGCCAAGGAGCGACCAGGGCCGACTATGGCTACACCTTC,CASSQGATRADYGYTF
.,TRBJ2-1,TRBV7-3,.,TGTGCCAGCAGCCCAGATTATGGGGGCAATGAGCAGTTCTTC,CASSPDYGGNEQFF
.,TRBJ2-7,TRBV6-5,.,TGTGCCAGCAGGGACGGTGCGGGCGAGCAGTACTTC,CASRDGAGEQYF
few,TRBJ2-2,TRBV6-6,.,TGTGCCAGCAGTTACTTGGCCGACTTTAACACCGGGGAGCTGTTTTTT,CASSYLADFNTGELFF
.,TRBJ1-6,TRBV7-9,.,TGTGCCAGCAGCTTAGCCAATAATTCACCCCTCCACTTT,CASSLANNSPLHF
.,TRBJ1-1,TRBV7-3,.,TGTGCCAGCAGCTTAACGGCGGGGAACACTGAAGCTTTCTTT,CASSLTAGNTEAFF
.,TRBJ2-7,TRBV30,.,TGTGCCTGGAGTGTTCAGGGGCTCCTAGTCGAGCAGTACTTC,CAWSVQGLLVEQYF
.,TRBJ2-7,TRBV5-5,.,TGTGCCAGCAGCCCGAGATACTACGAGCAGTACTTC,CASSPRYYEQYF
.,TRBJ1-1,TRBV6-6,TRBD1,TGTGCCAGCAGTTTCCCCGACAGGGGGAACACTGAAGCTTTCTTT,CASSFPDRGNTEAFF
.,TRBJ2-3,TRBV9,TRBD2,TGTGCCAGCAGCCGGGAACCGCGACTAGCGGAGCCCACAGATACGCAGTATTTT,CASSREPRLAEPTDTQYF
once,TRBJ2-1,TRBV9,TRBD2,TGTGCCAGCAGCGCAGACGGGGGGGACAATGAGCAGTTCTTC,CASSADGGDNEQFF
.,TRBJ2-2,TRBV30,TRBD1,TGTGCCTGGAGTGTAGGGACAGGTTTCACCGGGGAGCTGTTTTTT,CAWSVGTGFTGELFF
.,TRBJ1-5,TRBV19,TRBD1,TGTGCCAGTAGTGGGACAGGGGGGAATCAGCCCCAGCATTTT,CASSGTGGNQPQHF
.,TRBJ2-7,TRBV28,.,TGTGCCAGCGTGGGAGGGGGACAGACGACCTACGAGCAGTACTTC,CASVGGGQTTYEQYF
once,TRBJ2-1,TRBV14,.,TGTGCCAGCAGCCAAGATCTTGGGACATGGCAGTTCTTC,CASSQDLGTWQFF
.,TRBJ1-1,TRBV27,TRBD1,TGTGCCAGCAAGACAGGGGAGAACACTGAAGCTTTCTTT,CASKTGENTEAFF
.,TRBJ2-7,TRBV5-6,.,TGTGCCAGCAGCTTGGAGTTAGTTGCAGGGCACTCCTACGAGCAGTACTTC,CASSLELVAGHSYEQYF
.,TRBJ1-5,TRBV19,.,TGTGCCAGTAGTGCCCCCACCGGGACCCACAACGGGGAGCCCCAGCATTTT,CASSAPTGTHNGEPQHF
.,TRBJ2-1,TRBV19,TRBD2,TGTGCCAGTAGTATAGCGGGAGGGCTAAGTGAGCAGTTCTTC,CASSIAGGLSEQFF
.,TRBJ2-4,TRBV3-1/TRBV3-2,TRBD1,TGTGCCAGCAGCCCCTTACCTGACAGGGGCAAAAACATTCAGTACTTC,CASSPLPDRGKNIQYF
.,TRBJ1-3,TRBV28,.,TGTGCCAGCAGTTTAACCGTAGGGGGGAACACCATATATTTT,CASSLTVGGNTIYF